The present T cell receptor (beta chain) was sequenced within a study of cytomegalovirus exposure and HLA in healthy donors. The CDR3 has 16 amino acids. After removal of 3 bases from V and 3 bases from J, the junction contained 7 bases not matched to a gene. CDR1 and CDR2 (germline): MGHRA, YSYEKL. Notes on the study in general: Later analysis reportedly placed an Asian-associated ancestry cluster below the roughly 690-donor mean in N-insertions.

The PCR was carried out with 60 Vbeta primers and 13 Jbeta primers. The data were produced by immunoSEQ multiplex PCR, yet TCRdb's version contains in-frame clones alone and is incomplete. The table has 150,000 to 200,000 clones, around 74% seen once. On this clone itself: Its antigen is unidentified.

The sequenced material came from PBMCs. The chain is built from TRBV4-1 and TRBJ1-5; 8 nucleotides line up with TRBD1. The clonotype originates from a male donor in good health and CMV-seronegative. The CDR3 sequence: CASSHTDRDANQPQHF. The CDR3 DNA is TGCGCCAGCAGCCACACGGACAGGGATGCCAATCAGCCCCAGCATTTT.